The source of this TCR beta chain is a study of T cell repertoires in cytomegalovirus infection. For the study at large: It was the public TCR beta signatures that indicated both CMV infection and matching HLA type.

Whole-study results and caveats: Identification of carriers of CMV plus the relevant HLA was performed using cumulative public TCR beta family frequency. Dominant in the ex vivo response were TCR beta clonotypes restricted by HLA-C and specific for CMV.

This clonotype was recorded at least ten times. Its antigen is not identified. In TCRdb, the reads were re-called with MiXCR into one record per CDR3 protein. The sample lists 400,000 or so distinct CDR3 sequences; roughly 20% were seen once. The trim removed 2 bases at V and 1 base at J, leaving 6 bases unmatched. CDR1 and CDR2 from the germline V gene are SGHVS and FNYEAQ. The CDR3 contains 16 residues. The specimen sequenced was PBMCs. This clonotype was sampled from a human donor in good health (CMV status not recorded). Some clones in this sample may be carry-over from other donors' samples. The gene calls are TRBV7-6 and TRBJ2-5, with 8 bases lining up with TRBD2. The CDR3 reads CASSLSPSGLQETQYF. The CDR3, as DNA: TGTGCCAGCAGCTTATCCCCTAGCGGGCTCCAAGAGACCCAGTACTTC.